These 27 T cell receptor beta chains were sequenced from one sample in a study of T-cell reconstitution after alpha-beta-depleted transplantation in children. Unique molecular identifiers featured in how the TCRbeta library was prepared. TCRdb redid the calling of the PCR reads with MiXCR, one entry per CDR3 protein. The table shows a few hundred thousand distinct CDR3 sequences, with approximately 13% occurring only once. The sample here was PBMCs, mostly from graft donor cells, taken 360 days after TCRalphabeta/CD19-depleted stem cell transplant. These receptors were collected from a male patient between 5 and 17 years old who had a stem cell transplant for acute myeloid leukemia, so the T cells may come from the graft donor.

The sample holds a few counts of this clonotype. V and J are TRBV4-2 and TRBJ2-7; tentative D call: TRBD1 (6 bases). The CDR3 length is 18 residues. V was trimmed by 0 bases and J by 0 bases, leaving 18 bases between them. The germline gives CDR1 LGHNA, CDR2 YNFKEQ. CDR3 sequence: CASSQDKGRDITSYEQYF. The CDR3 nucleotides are TGTGCCAGCAGCCAAGATAAGGGCCGGGACATCACCTCCTACGAGCAGTACTTC.

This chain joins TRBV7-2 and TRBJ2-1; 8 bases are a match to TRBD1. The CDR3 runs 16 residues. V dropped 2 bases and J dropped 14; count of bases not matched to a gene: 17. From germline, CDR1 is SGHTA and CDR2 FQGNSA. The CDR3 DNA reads TGTGCCAGCAGCTTAAGGCAGACAGGGGCCCTATTTACAGAGTTCTTC. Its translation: CASSLRQTGALFTEFF.

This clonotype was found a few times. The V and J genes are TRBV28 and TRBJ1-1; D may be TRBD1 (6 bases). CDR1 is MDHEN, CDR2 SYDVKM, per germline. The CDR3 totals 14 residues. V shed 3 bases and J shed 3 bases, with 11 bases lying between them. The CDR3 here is CASSFWEGDTEAFF. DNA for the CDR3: TGTGCCAGCAGTTTTTGGGAGGGGGACACTGAAGCTTTCTTT.

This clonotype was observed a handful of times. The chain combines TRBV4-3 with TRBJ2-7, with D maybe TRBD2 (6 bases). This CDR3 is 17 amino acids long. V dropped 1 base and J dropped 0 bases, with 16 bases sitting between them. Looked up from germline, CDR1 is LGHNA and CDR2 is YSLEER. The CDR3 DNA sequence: TGCGCCAGCAGCCAAGTGCCGGAGACTAGACCCTCCTACGAGCAGTACTTC. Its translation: CASSQVPETRPSYEQYF.

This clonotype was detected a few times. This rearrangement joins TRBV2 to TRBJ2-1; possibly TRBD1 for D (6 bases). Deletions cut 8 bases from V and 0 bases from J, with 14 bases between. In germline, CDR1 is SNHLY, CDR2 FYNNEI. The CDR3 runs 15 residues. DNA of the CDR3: TGTGCCAGCCATAAGGGGACATCCTCCTACAATGAGCAGTTCTTC. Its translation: CASHKGTSSYNEQFF.

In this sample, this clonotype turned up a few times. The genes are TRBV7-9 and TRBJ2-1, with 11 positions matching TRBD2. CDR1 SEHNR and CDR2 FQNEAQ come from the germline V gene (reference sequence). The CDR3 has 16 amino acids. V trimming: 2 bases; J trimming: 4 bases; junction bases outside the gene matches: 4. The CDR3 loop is CASSLIAGGRYNEQFF. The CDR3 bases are TGTGCCAGCAGCTTAATAGCGGGAGGGCGGTACAATGAGCAGTTCTTC.

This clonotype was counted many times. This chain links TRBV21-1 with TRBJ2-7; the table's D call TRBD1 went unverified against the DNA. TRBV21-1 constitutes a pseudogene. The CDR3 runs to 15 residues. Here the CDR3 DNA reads TGTGCCAGCAGCAAAGGACAGGGAATCTCCTACGAGCAGTACTTC. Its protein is CASSKGQGISYEQYF.

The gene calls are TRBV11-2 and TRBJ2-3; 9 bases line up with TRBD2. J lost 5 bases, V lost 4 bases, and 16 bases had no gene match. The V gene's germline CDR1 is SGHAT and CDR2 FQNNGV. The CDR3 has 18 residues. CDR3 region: CASSSARFGGGAQDTQYF. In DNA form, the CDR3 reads TGTGCCAGCAGCTCCGCCCGCTTCGGCGGGGGGGCTCAAGATACGCAGTATTTT.

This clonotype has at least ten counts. CDR3 sequence reads: CSAIQAGGSYNEQFF. The DNA for the CDR3 is TGCAGCGCAATACAAGCGGGAGGGTCCTACAATGAGCAGTTCTTC. The chain uses TRBV29-1 and TRBJ2-1, with 10 positions matching TRBD2. Per germline, CDR1 SQVTM and CDR2 ANQGSEA. The junction had 7 bases not matched to a gene; V was cut back by 7 bases and J by 1 base. The CDR3 totals 15 residues.

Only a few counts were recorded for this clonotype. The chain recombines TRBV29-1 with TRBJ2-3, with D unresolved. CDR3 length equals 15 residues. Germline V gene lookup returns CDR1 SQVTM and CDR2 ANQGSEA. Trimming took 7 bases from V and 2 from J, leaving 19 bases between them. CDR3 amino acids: CSGSHQWGYTDTQYF. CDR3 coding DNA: TGCAGCGGGTCCCACCAATGGGGATACACAGATACGCAGTATTTT.

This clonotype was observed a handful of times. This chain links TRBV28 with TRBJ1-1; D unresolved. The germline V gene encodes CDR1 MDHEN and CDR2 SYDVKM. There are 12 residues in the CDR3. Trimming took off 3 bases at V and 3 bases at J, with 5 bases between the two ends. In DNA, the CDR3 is TGTGCCAGCAGTTTCAAGGACACTGAAGCTTTCTTT. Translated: CASSFKDTEAFF.

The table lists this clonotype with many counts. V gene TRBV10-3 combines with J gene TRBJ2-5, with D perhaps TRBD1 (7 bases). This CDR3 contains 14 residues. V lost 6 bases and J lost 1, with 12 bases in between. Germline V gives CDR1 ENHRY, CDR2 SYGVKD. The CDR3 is CAIRAGGLQETQYF. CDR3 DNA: TGTGCCATCAGGGCAGGGGGGCTCCAAGAGACCCAGTACTTC.

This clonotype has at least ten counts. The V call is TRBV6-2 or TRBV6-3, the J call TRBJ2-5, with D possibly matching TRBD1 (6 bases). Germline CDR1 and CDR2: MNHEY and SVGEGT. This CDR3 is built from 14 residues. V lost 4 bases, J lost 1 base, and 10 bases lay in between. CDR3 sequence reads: CASSFNRAQETQYF. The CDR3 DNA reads TGTGCCAGCAGTTTCAACAGGGCCCAAGAGACCCAGTACTTC.

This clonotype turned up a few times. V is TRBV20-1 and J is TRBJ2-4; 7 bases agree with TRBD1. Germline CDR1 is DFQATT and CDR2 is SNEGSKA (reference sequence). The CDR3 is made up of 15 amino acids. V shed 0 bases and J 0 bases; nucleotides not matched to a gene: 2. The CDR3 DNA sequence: TGCAGTGCTAGAGATCAGGGGGTAGCCAAAAACATTCAGTACTTC. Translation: CSARDQGVAKNIQYF.

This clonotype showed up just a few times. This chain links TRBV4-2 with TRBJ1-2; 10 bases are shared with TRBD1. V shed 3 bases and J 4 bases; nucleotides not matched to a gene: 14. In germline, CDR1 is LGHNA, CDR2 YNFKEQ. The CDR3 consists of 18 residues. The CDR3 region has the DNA TGTGCCAGCAGCCAGTCCGACAGGGGGCGGAGGTCAGGCTATGGCTACACCTTC. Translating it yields CASSQSDRGRRSGYGYTF.

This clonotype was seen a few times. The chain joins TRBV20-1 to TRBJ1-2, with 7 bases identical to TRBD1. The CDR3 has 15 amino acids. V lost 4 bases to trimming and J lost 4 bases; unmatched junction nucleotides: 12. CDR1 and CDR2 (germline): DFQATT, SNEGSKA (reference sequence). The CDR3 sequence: CSATAGTEPSYGYTF. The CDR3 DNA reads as TGCAGTGCTACGGCCGGGACAGAGCCTTCCTATGGCTACACCTTC.

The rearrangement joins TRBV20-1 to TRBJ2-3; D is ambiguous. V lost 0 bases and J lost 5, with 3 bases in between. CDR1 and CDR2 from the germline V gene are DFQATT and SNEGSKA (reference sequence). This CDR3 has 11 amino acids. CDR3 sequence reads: CSARERDTQYF. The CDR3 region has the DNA TGCAGTGCTAGAGAGAGAGATACGCAGTATTTT.

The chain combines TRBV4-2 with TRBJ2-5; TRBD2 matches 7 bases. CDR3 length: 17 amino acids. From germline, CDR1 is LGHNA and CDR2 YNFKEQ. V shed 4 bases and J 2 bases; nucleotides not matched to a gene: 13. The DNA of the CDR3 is TGTGCCAGCAGCCCCCTGATGGTAGCGGGTACTCAAGAGACCCAGTACTTC. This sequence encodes CASSPLMVAGTQETQYF.

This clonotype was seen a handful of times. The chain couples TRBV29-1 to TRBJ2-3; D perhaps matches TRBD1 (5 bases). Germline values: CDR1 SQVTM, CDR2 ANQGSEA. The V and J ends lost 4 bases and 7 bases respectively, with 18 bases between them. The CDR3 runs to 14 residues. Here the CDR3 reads CSVVVLTDSHTQYF. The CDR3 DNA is TGCAGCGTTGTTGTCTTGACAGATTCTCATACGCAGTATTTT.

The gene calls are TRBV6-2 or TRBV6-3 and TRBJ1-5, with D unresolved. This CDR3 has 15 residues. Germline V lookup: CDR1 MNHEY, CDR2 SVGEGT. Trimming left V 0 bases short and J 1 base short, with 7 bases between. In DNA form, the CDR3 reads TGTGCCAGCAGTTACTCGACGGGAAGCAATCAGCCCCAGCATTTT. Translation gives CASSYSTGSNQPQHF.

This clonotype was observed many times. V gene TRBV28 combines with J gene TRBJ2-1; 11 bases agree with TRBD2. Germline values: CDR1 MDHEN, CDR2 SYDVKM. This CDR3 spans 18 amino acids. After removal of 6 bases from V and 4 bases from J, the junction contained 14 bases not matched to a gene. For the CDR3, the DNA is TGTGCCAGCAGCCCCGGGACTAGCGGCCCCAGGAGGTACAATGAGCAGTTCTTC. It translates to CASSPGTSGPRRYNEQFF.

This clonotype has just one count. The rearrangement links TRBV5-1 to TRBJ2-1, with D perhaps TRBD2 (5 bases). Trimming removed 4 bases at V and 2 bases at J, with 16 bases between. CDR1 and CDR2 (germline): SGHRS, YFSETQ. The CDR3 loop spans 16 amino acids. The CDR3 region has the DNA TGCGCCAGCAGCCCAGCGCCCCTGACTACCTACAATGAGCAGTTCTTC. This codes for CASSPAPLTTYNEQFF.

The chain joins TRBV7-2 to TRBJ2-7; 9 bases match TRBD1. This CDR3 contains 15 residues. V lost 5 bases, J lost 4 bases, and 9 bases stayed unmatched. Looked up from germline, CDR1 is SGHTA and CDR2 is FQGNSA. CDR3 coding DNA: TGTGCCAGCAGCCAACGGACAGGGGCTCCGTACGAGCAGTACTTC. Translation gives CASSQRTGAPYEQYF.

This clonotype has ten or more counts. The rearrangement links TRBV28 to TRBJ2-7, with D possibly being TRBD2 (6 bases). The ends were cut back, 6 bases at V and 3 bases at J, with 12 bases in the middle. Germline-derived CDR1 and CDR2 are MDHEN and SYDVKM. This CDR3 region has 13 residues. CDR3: CASRGRGFYEQYF. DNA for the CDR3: TGTGCCAGCAGGGGGCGGGGATTCTACGAGCAGTACTTC.

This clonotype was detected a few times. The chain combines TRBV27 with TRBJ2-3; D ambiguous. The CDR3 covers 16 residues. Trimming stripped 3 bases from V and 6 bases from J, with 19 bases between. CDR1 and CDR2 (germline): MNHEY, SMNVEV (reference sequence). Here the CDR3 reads CASSFQIDRVKDTQYF. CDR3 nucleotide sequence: TGTGCCAGCAGTTTTCAGATCGACCGGGTGAAGGATACGCAGTATTTT.

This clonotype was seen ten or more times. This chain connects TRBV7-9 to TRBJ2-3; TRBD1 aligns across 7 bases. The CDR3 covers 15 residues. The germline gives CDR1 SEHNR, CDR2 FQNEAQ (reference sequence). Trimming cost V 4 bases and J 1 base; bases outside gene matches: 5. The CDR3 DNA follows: TGTGCCAGCAGCTACCCGGGACAGCGCACAGATACGCAGTATTTT. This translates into CASSYPGQRTDTQYF.

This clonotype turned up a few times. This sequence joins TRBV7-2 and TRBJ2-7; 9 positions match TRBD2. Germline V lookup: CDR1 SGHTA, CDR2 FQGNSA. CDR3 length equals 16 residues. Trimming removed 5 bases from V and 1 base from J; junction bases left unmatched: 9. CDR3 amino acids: CASSPHGAGGSYEQYF. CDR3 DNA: TGTGCCAGCAGCCCCCATGGGGCGGGAGGGTCCTACGAGCAGTACTTC.